This TCR beta chain was captured in a study of vaccination effects on CD4 cells after COVID-19. Notes on the study in general: The study enrolled few convalescent patients and sampled no early post-infection timepoints.

A note on this clone: Its antigen is not identified.

Some clones are missing from TCRdb's copy, which holds only in-frame ones; the method was immunoSEQ multiplex PCR. Of about 73,000 clones listed, over 70% are singletons. After expansion with viral peptide pools in the ViraFEST assay, antigen-specific CD4+ T cells were sequenced. Culture proceeded for 10 days, and CD4+ T cells were then isolated. The vaccine recipients had no prior SARS-CoV-2 infection, with negative nucleocapsid antibodies. IL-2 at 10 IU/ml and peptides at 8.5 to 10 ug/ml were added to cultured PBMC, a few million per well. The authors exchanged half the medium for IL-2 medium on days 3 and 7. This CDR3 comprises 15 residues. V was pared by 3 bases and J by 10 bases, with 20 bases between. Germline V gene lookup returns CDR1 SGDLS and CDR2 YYNGEE.

The V gene is TRBV9, the J gene TRBJ1-5; possible D gene TRBD1, 6 bases. This TCR was sampled from a human donor who received a COVID-19 vaccine. Sequences were derived from CD4+ T cells from PBMCs cultured with SARS-CoV-2 spike peptides, sampled before COVID-19 vaccination. CDR3 nucleotide sequence: TGTGCCAGCAGCGAGGGGGGGGGATCGGCCGGTCCCCAGCATTTT. It translates to CASSEGGGSAGPQHF.